Each of the 9 T cell receptor beta chains below was sequenced from the same sample in a study of control samples from healthy donors and cancer patients. The table came from immunoSEQ multiplex PCR; TCRdb's copy has only in-frame clones and leaves some out. Of roughly 120,000 clones listed, approximately 88% are singletons. The source material was blood. Source of these receptors: a man in his forties or fifties in good health.

The rearrangement links TRBV19 to TRBJ2-1; 11 positions agree with TRBD2. CDR1 and CDR2 from the germline V gene are LNHDA and SQIVND (reference sequence). The CDR3 extends over 16 amino acids. The ends lost 3 bases at V and 2 bases at J; junction bases unmatched: 3. The CDR3 loop is CASSILAGGAYNEQFF. DNA of the CDR3: TGTGCCAGTAGTATCTTAGCGGGGGGGGCCTACAATGAGCAGTTCTTC.

V usage is TRBV3-1 (or the pseudogene TRBV3-2) and J usage is TRBJ1-2; D is possibly TRBD1 (5 bases). V was clipped by 4 bases and J by 4 bases, with 16 bases between them. CDR1 is LGHDT, CDR2 YNNKEL, per germline (reference sequence). The length of the CDR3 is 15 residues. DNA of the CDR3: TGTGCCAGCAGCCGATCACTCCAGGGTCCCTATGGCTACACCTTC. It specifies CASSRSLQGPYGYTF.

This clone occurred once. The rearrangement joins TRBV24-1 to TRBJ1-2, with D uncertain. The CDR3 runs to 12 residues. Trimming took off 5 bases at V and 3 bases at J, with 6 bases between the two ends. Per the germline V gene, CDR1 is KGHDR and CDR2 is SFDVKD. The CDR3: CATSVGYYGYTF. In DNA, the CDR3 is TGTGCCACCAGTGTGGGATACTATGGCTACACCTTC.

The rearrangement uses TRBV6-6 and TRBJ1-1, with a possible D match to TRBD1 (5 bases). Trimming removed 8 bases at V and 7 bases at J, with 14 bases between. Germline lookup yields CDR1 MNHNY and CDR2 SVGAGI (reference sequence). The CDR3 is 12 residues long. CDR3 protein: CASQKGTVEAFF. CDR3 in DNA: TGTGCCAGCCAAAAGGGGACGGTTGAAGCTTTCTTT.

The chain employs TRBV15 and TRBJ1-2; 8 bases fit TRBD1. From germline, CDR1 is LNHNV and CDR2 YYDKDF (reference sequence). The CDR3 runs to 16 residues. Germline trimming cut 2 bases from V and 0 bases from J; bases unmatched to any gene: 5. The CDR3 sequence is CATSRRTGLANYGYTF. DNA of the CDR3: TGTGCCACCAGCAGAAGGACAGGGTTAGCTAACTATGGCTACACCTTC.

The rearrangement joins TRBV9 to TRBJ2-6, with 7 bases that match TRBD1. Germline CDR1 SGDLS, CDR2 YYNGEE. The CDR3 extends over 16 amino acids. The V and J ends lost 0 bases and 2 bases, in that order; junction bases with no gene match: 2. CDR3 nucleotides: TGTGCCAGCAGCGTAGCTACAGGGGCTGGGGCCAACGTCCTGACTTTC. Translating gives CASSVATGAGANVLTF.

The V call is TRBV12-3 or TRBV12-4, the J call TRBJ1-1, with unresolved D. The CDR3 extends over 12 amino acids. The germline V and J ends were trimmed by 4 bases and 8 bases, with 11 bases remaining between them. Written as DNA, the CDR3 is TGTGCCAGCAGTTCAGAGGTGAGGGAAGCTTTCTTT. This codes for CASSSEVREAFF.

This chain connects TRBV11-2 to TRBJ2-3, with D perhaps TRBD2 (7 bases). The CDR3 totals 17 residues. The germline CDR1 and CDR2 sequences are SGHAT and FQNNGV. Trimming shortened V by 7 bases and J by 4 bases, and 24 bases separated the two germline ends. The CDR3 DNA sequence: TGTGCCAGCACCCCTGGGGGGGCCGGGGGTTGGGCAGATACGCAGTATTTT. As protein: CASTPGGAGGWADTQYF.

Turning to this clone: The sample holds other DNA sequences that translate to the same CDR3. The rearrangement uses TRBV30 and TRBJ2-3; D is unclear. The CDR3 covers 11 residues. Germline loops: CDR1 GTSNPN, CDR2 SVGIG (reference sequence). Between the trimmed V and J ends, which lost 2 bases and 5 bases, there was a span of 5 bases. CDR3 amino acids: CAWSRVDTQYF. CDR3 coding DNA: TGTGCCTGGAGTAGGGTAGATACGCAGTATTTT.